The 25 T cell receptor beta chains below come from one sample, sequenced in a study of cytomegalovirus exposure and HLA in healthy donors. Use of 60 Vbeta and 13 Jbeta primers characterized the PCR. Libraries were prepared by immunoSEQ multiplex PCR; TCRdb keeps only in-frame clonotypes and omits some of them. Counted here are some 200,000 clones, about 85% occurring once; the ten biggest clones make up 3% to 4.5%. Sample: PBMCs. These receptors were taken from a man aged 45-65 years in good health and CMV-seronegative.

The V call is TRBV7-3, the J call TRBJ2-3; D call uncertain. V lost 1 base and J lost 6, with 8 bases in between. CDR1 is SGHTA and CDR2 is FQGTGA in the germline V gene. This CDR3 has 13 amino acids. Here the CDR3 reads CASSLIYADTQYF. The CDR3 DNA is TGTGCCAGCAGCTTAATCTATGCGGATACGCAGTATTTT.

Here the CDR3 reads CASSQVRSGGETQYF. The CDR3 region has the DNA TGCGCCAGCAGCCAAGTTCGGTCAGGGGGGGAGACCCAGTACTTC. The V call is TRBV4-3, the J call TRBJ2-5, with D perhaps TRBD1 (7 bases). V lost 1 base and J lost 5, with 14 bases in between. The V gene's germline CDR1 is LGHNA and CDR2 YSLEER. CDR3 length equals 15 residues.

The chain uses TRBV4-3 and TRBJ2-5, with no clear D. The CDR3 is 14 amino acids. V was cut by 0 bases and J by 0 bases, with 5 bases left in between. Per germline, CDR1 LGHNA and CDR2 YSLEER. The CDR3 sequence is CASSQDSYQETQYF. The CDR3 nucleotides are TGCGCCAGCAGCCAAGACAGTTACCAAGAGACCCAGTACTTC.

The chain couples TRBV6-1 to TRBJ2-3, with D possibly being TRBD2 (5 bases). From germline, CDR1 is MNHNS and CDR2 SASEGT. The CDR3 loop spans 14 amino acids. The V and J ends lost 11 bases and 8 bases respectively, with 23 bases between them. The CDR3 DNA reads as TGTGCCGTTAACCGGGCCTCGGTGAGCGGTACGCAGTATTTT. Translation: CAVNRASVSGTQYF.

This clone has a handful of counts. The chain uses TRBV19 and TRBJ1-1, with D possibly TRBD1 on 5 matching bases. The CDR3 extends over 14 amino acids. The ends were cut back, 2 bases at V and 2 bases at J, with 9 bases in the middle. The V gene's germline CDR1 is LNHDA and CDR2 SQIVND (reference sequence). DNA for the CDR3: TGTGCCAGTAGTATAATAGACAGTAACACTGAAGCTTTCTTT. The encoded protein is CASSIIDSNTEAFF.

The rearrangement joins TRBV18 to TRBJ2-3, with D unclear. This CDR3 comprises 12 residues. V shed 6 bases and J shed 0 bases, with 4 bases lying between them. Germline V gene sequence: CDR1 KGHSH, CDR2 LQKENI. Here the CDR3 reads CASSSSTDTQYF. DNA of the CDR3: TGTGCCAGCTCGTCTAGCACAGATACGCAGTATTTT.

The chain recombines TRBV2 with TRBJ2-1; D uncertain. V dropped 8 bases and J dropped 5 bases, with 19 bases sitting between them. Germline V gives CDR1 SNHLY, CDR2 FYNNEI. The CDR3 is 15 residues long. CDR3 in amino acids: CASPLRIYGDNEQFF. CDR3 nucleotides: TGTGCCAGCCCACTCAGAATTTATGGAGACAATGAGCAGTTCTTC.

This clone appeared once. The rearrangement joins TRBV4-1 to TRBJ2-7; TRBD1 might be the D (6 bases). This CDR3 comprises 17 residues. V was pared by 3 bases and J by 6 bases, with 24 bases between. CDR1 is MGHRA and CDR2 is YSYEKL in the germline V gene. Here the CDR3 reads CASSHVGGAGESGEQYF. CDR3 DNA sequence: TGCGCCAGCAGCCATGTTGGAGGCGCAGGGGAAAGTGGCGAGCAGTACTTC.

In its sample, this clone was seen a few times. The J gene is TRBJ2-1, the V gene TRBV6-1; 7 positions agree with TRBD1. The junction had 6 bases not matched to a gene; V was cut back by 4 bases and J by 0 bases. This CDR3 spans 16 amino acids. Germline V gene sequence: CDR1 MNHNS, CDR2 SASEGT. Written as DNA, the CDR3 is TGTGCCAGCAGTGGACCGGGACAGCGCTCCTACAATGAGCAGTTCTTC. It is translated as CASSGPGQRSYNEQFF.

The table lists this clone with a count of one. The chain has TRBV6-1 and TRBJ1-1, with D tentatively TRBD1 (5 bases). Germline CDR1 MNHNS, CDR2 SASEGT. The CDR3 extends over 13 amino acids. With 7 bases removed from V and 1 base from J, the gap between germline ends came to 10 bases. CDR3 amino acids: CASKEGRNTEAFF. The CDR3, as DNA: TGTGCCAGCAAGGAGGGGCGGAACACTGAAGCTTTCTTT.

This chain links TRBV5-1 with TRBJ2-1, with a possible D match to TRBD1 (5 bases). CDR3 size: 13 residues. The V end was cut by 2 bases, the J end by 7 bases, with 10 bases between. The germline V gene has CDR1 SGHRS and CDR2 YFSETQ. The CDR3 sequence is CASSFGQANEQFF. In DNA form, the CDR3 reads TGCGCCAGCAGCTTCGGACAAGCAAATGAGCAGTTCTTC.

The J gene is TRBJ1-4, the V gene TRBV6-5; D possibly corresponds to TRBD1 (6 bases). V dropped 3 bases and J dropped 8 bases, with 16 bases sitting between them. The V gene's germline CDR1 is MNHEY and CDR2 SVGAGI. The CDR3 loop spans 15 amino acids. CDR3 in amino acids: CASSYNQQGVEKLFF. The CDR3 DNA is TGTGCCAGCAGTTATAATCAACAGGGAGTGGAAAAACTGTTTTTT.

This sequence joins TRBV6-1 and TRBJ1-4, with D possibly TRBD1 on 6 matching bases. CDR3 length: 15 residues. Germline loops: CDR1 MNHNS, CDR2 SASEGT. V dropped 2 bases and J dropped 8 bases, with 15 bases sitting between them. The CDR3 nucleotides are TGTGCCAGCAGTGAAAGTCAGGGGAGGGGGGAAAAACTGTTTTTT. It specifies CASSESQGRGEKLFF.

The chain links TRBV30 to TRBJ2-7, with D possibly matching TRBD2 (6 bases). The CDR3 runs to 14 residues. Germline-derived CDR1 and CDR2 are GTSNPN and SVGIG (reference sequence). Trimming pared 4 bases from V and 6 bases from J, leaving 19 bases between. The DNA of the CDR3 is TGTGCCTGGAACCGGGACTCCTTGAGCGGCGAGCAGTACTTC. Protein product: CAWNRDSLSGEQYF.

The chain combines TRBV12-5 with TRBJ2-7; a possible D gene is TRBD2 (6 bases). V was trimmed by 6 bases and J by 6 bases, leaving 21 bases between them. Germline V gives CDR1 LGHNT, CDR2 FRNRAP. The CDR3 consists of 15 residues. CDR3 bases: TGTGCTAGTGGCCGTGGCGGGGCAGCGATAAGCGAGCAGTACTTC. This sequence encodes CASGRGGAAISEQYF.

This clone was found a few times. V and J are TRBV15 and TRBJ2-5, with 7 bases that match TRBD1. Looked up from germline, CDR1 is LNHNV and CDR2 is YYDKDF (reference sequence). The J segment lost 0 bases and the V segment lost 5 bases, leaving 12 bases of the junction unmatched. CDR3 length equals 17 residues. DNA for the CDR3: TGTGCCACCAGCCAATACCCGACAGGGATGTACCAAGAGACCCAGTACTTC. It translates to CATSQYPTGMYQETQYF.

This chain joins TRBV5-8 and TRBJ2-6; 12 bases match TRBD1. Germline V gene sequence: CDR1 SGHTS, CDR2 YDEGEE. J was trimmed by 0 bases and V by 3 bases; bases with no gene match: 7. This CDR3 spans 19 amino acids. Written as DNA, the CDR3 is TGTGCCAGCAGCTCCACCGGGACAGGGGGCGCCTCTGGGGCCAACGTCCTGACTTTC. Its translation: CASSSTGTGGASGANVLTF.

The chain employs TRBV10-3 and TRBJ2-1, with D possibly being TRBD1 (5 bases). V lost 0 bases to trimming and J lost 5 bases, with 14 bases between them. The CDR3 runs 16 residues. CDR1 and CDR2 (germline): ENHRY, SYGVKD. The CDR3: CAISESTVIVNNEQFF. CDR3 DNA sequence: TGTGCCATCAGTGAGTCGACAGTAATCGTTAACAATGAGCAGTTCTTC.

This clone has a handful of counts. The V gene is TRBV7-2, the J gene TRBJ1-1; D may be TRBD1 (5 bases). This CDR3 comprises 13 residues. Trimming took off 5 bases at V and 1 base at J, with 8 bases between the two ends. CDR1 is SGHTA, CDR2 FQGNSA, per germline. CDR3 coding DNA: TGTGCCAGCAGCCAACAGGAGAACACTGAAGCTTTCTTT. This encodes CASSQQENTEAFF.

V and J are TRBV29-1 and TRBJ1-2; D is undetermined. This CDR3 contains 13 residues. V gave up 6 bases and J gave up 5 bases, with 16 bases separating them. Germline V lookup: CDR1 SQVTM, CDR2 ANQGSEA. The CDR3 protein is CSVGSTAIYGYTF. CDR3 DNA: TGCAGCGTGGGCTCTACAGCCATATATGGCTACACCTTC.

V usage is TRBV29-1 and J usage is TRBJ1-1, with D unclear. V shed 3 bases and J shed 6 bases, with 14 bases lying between them. Germline CDR1 reads SQVTM; CDR2 reads ANQGSEA. The CDR3 has 13 amino acids. The CDR3 sequence: CSVEEEGLAEAFF. CDR3 nucleotide sequence: TGCAGCGTTGAGGAGGAAGGGCTCGCTGAAGCTTTCTTT.

The chain has TRBV28 and TRBJ1-5; TRBD1 agrees at 7 bases. CDR1 and CDR2 from the germline V gene are MDHEN and SYDVKM. The CDR3 runs to 12 residues. J lost 6 bases, V lost 8 bases, and 4 bases had no gene match. Here the CDR3 reads CASFTGVQPQHF. CDR3 DNA sequence: TGTGCCAGCTTTACAGGGGTTCAGCCCCAGCATTTT. The full variable domain, its missing parts supplied by reference TRBV28 and TRBJ1-5, is DVKVTQSSRYLVKRTGEKVFLECVQDMDHENMFWYRQDPGLGLRLIYFSYDVKMKEKGDIPEGYSVSREKKERFSLILESASTNQTSMYLCASFTGVQPQHFGDGTRLSIL.

The chain employs TRBV9 and TRBJ1-1; TRBD1 aligns across 8 bases. The CDR3 runs to 13 residues. Germline CDR1 and CDR2: SGDLS and YYNGEE. Trimming cost V 3 bases and J 4 bases; bases outside gene matches: 2. CDR3 in amino acids: CASSATGGTEAFF. CDR3 sequence (DNA): TGTGCCAGCAGCGCCACAGGGGGCACTGAAGCTTTCTTT. The complete variable domain, with remaining parts taken from reference TRBV9 and TRBJ1-1, reads DSGVTQTPKHLITATGQRVTLRCSPRSGDLSVYWYQQSLDQGLQFLIQYYNGEERAKGNILERFSAQQFPDLHSELNLSSLELGDSALYFCASSATGGTEAFFGQGTRLTVV.

The V call is TRBV7-2, the J call TRBJ1-4; 8 bases are a match to TRBD1. J was trimmed by 5 bases and V by 2 bases; bases with no gene match: 1. The CDR3 is 14 residues long. Germline-derived CDR1 and CDR2 are SGHTA and FQGNSA. The CDR3 DNA reads as TGTGCCAGCAGCTTAAGACAGGGGAATGAAAAACTGTTTTTT. Translated: CASSLRQGNEKLFF.

CDR3 amino acids: CASSPLNRGHTEAFF. DNA of the CDR3: TGTGCCAGCAGCCCTCTGAACAGGGGGCACACTGAAGCTTTCTTT. This chain links TRBV5-8 with TRBJ1-1, with 9 bases fitting TRBD1. The CDR3 has 15 amino acids. The junction had 7 bases not matched to a gene; V was cut back by 4 bases and J by 3 bases. Germline CDR1 and CDR2: SGHTS and YDEGEE.